The 10 T cell receptor beta chains below were found in one sample sequenced in a study of regulatory T cells in long-lasting Graves disease. Relying on iRepertoire HTBI primers and Arm-PCR of CDR3 regions, the team built TCR beta libraries. Each CDR3 protein is one row after TCRdb ran MiXCR on the multiplex PCR reads. This sample has 300,000 to 400,000 distinct CDR3 sequences, with about 16% found just once. Indicated time point: newly diagnosed GD, antithyroid drugs for less than 3 months. PBMCs provided the RNA from which the TCR library was made. The sequencing here drew on peripheral blood mononuclear cells (PBMCs), taken at new diagnosis, from a patient treated with antithyroid drugs. Source of these receptors: a female donor with Graves disease.

This clonotype was counted at least ten times. This chain connects TRBV20-1 to TRBJ2-1; D remains ambiguous. The CDR3 has 12 amino acids. From germline, CDR1 is DFQATT and CDR2 SNEGSKA (reference sequence). V lost 4 bases and J lost 12, with 16 bases in between. CDR3 in amino acids: CSAIAANQAQFF. Here the CDR3 DNA reads TGCAGTGCTATTGCGGCTAACCAAGCGCAGTTCTTC.

At least ten counts were recorded for this clonotype. The V and J genes are TRBV3-1 and TRBJ1-2; possibly TRBD1 for D (6 bases). Germline lookup yields CDR1 LGHDT and CDR2 YNNKEL (reference sequence). The CDR3 runs 17 residues. V lost 0 bases and J lost 4, with 18 bases in between. The CDR3 DNA follows: TGTGCCAGCAGCCAAGATCCCATTGGCAGGGGCGCCTATGGCTACACCTTC. Translating gives CASSQDPIGRGAYGYTF.

CDR3 region: CASSLVRGDTDTQYF. The DNA for the CDR3 is TGTGCCAGCAGCTTAGTACGGGGGGACACAGATACGCAGTATTTT. This chain connects TRBV7-9 to TRBJ2-3, with 7 bases lining up with TRBD2. The CDR3 runs to 15 residues. V gave up 1 base and J gave up 2 bases; unmatched junction bases: 3. Per the germline V gene, CDR1 is SEHNR and CDR2 is FQNEAQ (reference sequence).

This clonotype was seen ten or more times. CDR3 sequence: CSAAGGTSYNEQFF. In DNA form, the CDR3 reads TGCAGTGCTGCGGGAGGGACCTCCTACAATGAGCAGTTCTTC. This chain uses TRBV20-1 with TRBJ2-1; 9 bases map to TRBD2. CDR3 length equals 14 residues. Germline loops: CDR1 DFQATT, CDR2 SNEGSKA (reference sequence). Unmatched junction bases numbered 2, after V lost 5 bases and J lost 0 bases.

This clonotype was recorded many times. The rearrangement joins TRBV12-3 or TRBV12-4 to TRBJ1-1; TRBD1 aligns across 10 bases. This CDR3 is built from 14 residues. Trimming took 4 bases from V and 4 from J; bases not matched to a gene: 3. The CDR3 reads CASSWTGGFTEAFF. DNA of the CDR3: TGTGCCAGCAGTTGGACAGGGGGATTCACTGAAGCTTTCTTT.

This clonotype has a count of ten or more. The V and J genes are TRBV7-2 and TRBJ1-5; D remains unclear. The V gene's germline CDR1 is SGHTA and CDR2 FQGNSA. This CDR3 spans 14 amino acids. Trimming took 2 bases from V and 2 from J, leaving 7 bases between them. CDR3 in amino acids: CASSLMNGNQPQHF. In DNA, the CDR3 is TGTGCCAGCAGCTTAATGAACGGCAATCAGCCCCAGCATTTT. Combining the CDR3 with reference TRBV7-2 and TRBJ1-5 gives the whole variable domain GAGVSQSPSNKVTEKGKDVELRCDPISGHTALYWYRQSLGQGLEFLIYFQGNSAPDKSGLPSDRFSAERTGGSVSTLTIQRTQQEDSAVYLCASSLMNGNQPQHFGDGTRLSIL.

The chain couples TRBV20-1 to TRBJ1-5, with D maybe TRBD1 (5 bases). Per the germline V gene, CDR1 is DFQATT and CDR2 is SNEGSKA (reference sequence). V was trimmed by 7 bases and J by 6 bases, leaving 13 bases between them. The CDR3 runs 12 residues. The CDR3 is CSVAGSGQPQHF. CDR3 nucleotide sequence: TGCAGTGTGGCAGGGAGCGGTCAGCCCCAGCATTTT.

This clonotype has a handful of counts. The rearrangement uses TRBV12-3 or TRBV12-4 and TRBJ2-1; no firm D call. Between the trimmed V and J ends, which lost 5 bases and 2 bases, there was a span of 10 bases. The CDR3 is made up of 14 amino acids. The CDR3 is CASSVKSPYNEQFF. The CDR3 bases are TGTGCCAGCAGTGTCAAATCGCCCTACAATGAGCAGTTCTTC.

This clonotype has a handful of counts. The V and J genes are TRBV6-2 or TRBV6-3 and TRBJ1-4; D is perhaps TRBD1 (5 bases). Germline V gene data show CDR1 as MNHEY and CDR2 as SVGEGT. The CDR3 covers 12 residues. V lost 3 bases and J 8 bases, leaving 7 bases between the germline ends. The CDR3 coding sequence is TGTGCCAGCAGTTATTCAGGGGAAAAACTGTTTTTT. It specifies CASSYSGEKLFF.

This clonotype was observed a single time. This rearrangement joins TRBV11-2 to TRBJ2-7; D remains unclear. The CDR3 contains 12 residues. The V end was cut by 3 bases, the J end by 4 bases, with 7 bases between. Germline assignment: CDR1 SGHAT and CDR2 FQNNGV. The CDR3, as DNA: TGTGCCAGCAGCTTTCGAAATTACGAGCAGTACTTC. Translated, it gives CASSFRNYEQYF.